Listed below are T cell receptor beta chains from one sample, sequenced in a study of CD8 T cells in Susac syndrome. TCRdb reprocessed the immunoSEQ multiplex PCR reads via MiXCR and lists one record per CDR3 protein. The table has about 430,000 distinct CDR3 sequences, 75% to 90% seen once; the top ten hold approximately 0.12%. Sequenced input: CD8+ T cells from PBMCs. These receptors were obtained from a human donor with multiple sclerosis. Both conserved end residues are trimmed from each CDR3.

>11|TRBV27|TRBJ2-7
ASSSYRDYEQY
>11|TRBV19|TRBJ1-2
ASSLPTAYGYT
>11|TRBV12-3/TRBV12-4|TRBJ2-5
ASSFGTEETQY
>13|TRBV6-4|TRBJ2-2
ASSGGQGDTGELF
>12|TRBV6-2/TRBV6-3|TRBJ2-7
ASSPQDRDNEQY
>10|TRBV30|TRBJ2-7
AWAGQTYEQY
>14|TRBV9|TRBJ1-1
ASSLGDLALNTEAF
>13|TRBV28|TRBJ2-7
ASRYRGREVYEQY
>12|TRBV7-6|TRBJ1-1
ASSPWGGSTEAF
>11|TRBV5-6|TRBJ1-1
ASSLEPDTEAF
>11|TRBV19|TRBJ2-1
ASSILTRGEQF
>12|TRBV20-1|TRBJ1-1
SAPKKGANTEAF
>14|TRBV7-9|TRBJ2-5
ASSPILGRTQETQY
>13|TRBV7-9|TRBJ2-1
ASSWVMSGYNEQF
>14|TRBV5-1|TRBJ2-3
ASSLDSRVFTDTQY
>12|TRBV27|TRBJ1-2
ASSHDTYNYGYT
>11|TRBV4-1|TRBJ2-7
ASSQEVVTEQY
>12|TRBV7-6|TRBJ2-7
ASSPPSPLYEQY
>10|TRBV28|TRBJ2-7
ASSLVGYEQY
>14|TRBV4-1|TRBJ2-2
ASSSVQGQGTGELF
>12|TRBV30|TRBJ1-1
AWTMGQGSTEAF
>11|TRBV6-5|TRBJ2-7
ASALSQAYEQY
>11|TRBV7-2|TRBJ1-2
ASSSTGADGYT
>13|TRBV28|TRBJ1-1
ASSLWSGGSTEAF
>13|TRBV2|TRBJ2-5
ASTGQGAYWETQY
>14|TRBV27|TRBJ2-3
ASSYRVVPGADTQY
>13|TRBV6-4|TRBJ1-6
ASSDVGQNNSPLH
>11|TRBV11-2|TRBJ1-3
ASREASGNTIY
>13|TRBV5-1|TRBJ2-1
ASILNLDRAGEQF
>12|TRBV3-1|TRBJ1-1
ASSQESGDTEAF
>15|TRBV14|TRBJ2-7
ASSHPEEKGGVYEQY
>12|TRBV20-1|TRBJ2-7
SANPRDRTYEQY
>13|TRBV27|TRBJ2-7
ASSLGGPGSYEQY
>11|TRBV6-1|TRBJ2-2
ASWGIKTGELF
>12|TRBV5-1|TRBJ1-1
ASSLSGEFTEAF
>13|TRBV4-1|TRBJ2-7
ASSQFPQGNDEQY
>13|TRBV11-2|TRBJ2-7
ASSLEFGQGYEQY
>13|TRBV27|TRBJ2-7
ASSLSGGPSYEQY
>10|TRBV18|TRBJ1-1
ASLTPGTEAF
>15|TRBV3-1|TRBJ2-7
ASSLTVASGITYEQY